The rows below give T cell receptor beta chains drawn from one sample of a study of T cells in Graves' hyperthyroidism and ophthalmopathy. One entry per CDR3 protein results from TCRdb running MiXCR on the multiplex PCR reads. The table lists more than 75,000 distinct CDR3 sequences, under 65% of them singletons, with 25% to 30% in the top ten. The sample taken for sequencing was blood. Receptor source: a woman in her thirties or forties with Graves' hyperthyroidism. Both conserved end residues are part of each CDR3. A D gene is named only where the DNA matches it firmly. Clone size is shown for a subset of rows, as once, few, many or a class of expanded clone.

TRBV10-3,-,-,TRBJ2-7,TGTGCCATCATGGCGGCAGGGGCGCCCGGCGAGCAGTACTTC,CAIMAAGAPGEQYF
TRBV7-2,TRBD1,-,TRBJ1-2,TGTGCCAGCAGCCAGAGCGGGAGAGGGGGCGCTTGGTATGGCTACACCTTC,CASSQSGRGGAWYGYTF
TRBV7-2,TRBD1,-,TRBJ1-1,TGTGCCAGCAGCACAGCCGACAGGGGTACCAACACTGAAGCTTTCTTT,CASSTADRGTNTEAFF
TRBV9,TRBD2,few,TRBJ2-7,TGTGCCAGCAGCAAGACCAGCGGGAGGGCATGGGAGCAGTACTTC,CASSKTSGRAWEQYF
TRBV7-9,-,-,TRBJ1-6,TGTGCCAGCGGCACGGGGGGCCGGAATTCACCCCTCCACTTT,CASGTGGRNSPLHF
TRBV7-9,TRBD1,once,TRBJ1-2,TGTGCCGGCAGACGACAGGGGGGCTATGGCGACACCTTC,CAGRRQGGYGDTF
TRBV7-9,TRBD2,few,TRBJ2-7,TGTGCCAGCAGCTTGGGGACTAGCGGGGGCTACGAGCAGTACTTC,CASSLGTSGGYEQYF
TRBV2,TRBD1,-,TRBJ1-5,TGTGCCAGCAGTGAGTTCGGGCAGGGGGCGAATCAGCCCCAGCATTTT,CASSEFGQGANQPQHF
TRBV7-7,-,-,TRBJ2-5,TGTGCCAGCAGCTTAGGATTCAGGGAAGAGACCCAGTACTTC,CASSLGFREETQYF
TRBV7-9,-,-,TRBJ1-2,TGTGCCAGCAGCGGGTCACTGAGATATGGCTACACCTTC,CASSGSLRYGYTF
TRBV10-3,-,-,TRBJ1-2,TGTGCCATCAGTGAGGCAGGGCGGTATGGCTACACCTTC,CAISEAGRYGYTF
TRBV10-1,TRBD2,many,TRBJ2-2,TGCGCCAGCAGTCGGCTAGCGGGAGGTCACACCGGGGAGCTGTTTTTT,CASSRLAGGHTGELFF
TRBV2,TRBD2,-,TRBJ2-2,TGTGCCAGCAGCTCCCTCCCGCCTCTAGCGGGAGGGGGTACCGGGGAGCTGTTTTTT,CASSSLPPLAGGGTGELFF
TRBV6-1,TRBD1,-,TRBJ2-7,TGTGCCAGCAGTACAACCGGGGCAGGGGGCGTATACGAGCAGTACTTC,CASSTTGAGGVYEQYF
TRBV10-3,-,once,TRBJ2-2,-,CAISDVAGGPAGSCFF
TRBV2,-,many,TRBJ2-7,TGTGCCAGTATTAGCTGGCGCCCTATCCCCGAGCAGTACTTC,CASISWRPIPEQYF
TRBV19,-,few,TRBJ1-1,TGTGCCTGGAGTTTGACAGGGAACACTGAAGCTTTCTTT,CAWSLTGNTEAFF
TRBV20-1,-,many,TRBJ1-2,TGCAGTGCTAGCGGACCCGAGTCCTTCTATGGCTACACCTTC,CSASGPESFYGYTF